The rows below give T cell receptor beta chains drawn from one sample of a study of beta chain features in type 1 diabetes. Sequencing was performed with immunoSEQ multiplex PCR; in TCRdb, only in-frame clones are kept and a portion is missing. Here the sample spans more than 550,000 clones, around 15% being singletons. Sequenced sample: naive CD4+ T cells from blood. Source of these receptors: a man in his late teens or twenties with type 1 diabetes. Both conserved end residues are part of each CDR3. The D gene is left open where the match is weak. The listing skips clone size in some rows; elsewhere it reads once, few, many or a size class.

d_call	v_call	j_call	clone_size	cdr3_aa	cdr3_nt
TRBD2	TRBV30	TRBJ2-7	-	CAWSRGLAGTYEQYF	TGTGCCTGGAGTAGGGGACTAGCGGGTACCTACGAGCAGTACTTC
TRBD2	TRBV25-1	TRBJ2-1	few	CASNRGASSGMNEQFF	TGTGCCAGCAACAGAGGGGCGAGTAGCGGGATGAATGAGCAGTTCTTC
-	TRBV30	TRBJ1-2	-	CAWSGGLGYGYTF	TGTGCCTGGAGTGGAGGGTTGGGGTATGGCTACACCTTC
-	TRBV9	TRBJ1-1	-	CASSVGASEAFF	TGTGCCAGCAGCGTAGGAGCGAGTGAAGCTTTCTTT
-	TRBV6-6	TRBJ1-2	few	CASTIEQGTGYTF	TGTGCCAGCACTATAGAACAGGGTACGGGCTACACCTTC
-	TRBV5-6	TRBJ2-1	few	CASSPGFALSNEQFF	TGTGCCAGCAGCCCCGGTTTTGCCCTGAGCAATGAGCAGTTCTTC
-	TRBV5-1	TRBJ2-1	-	CASSPTGDEQFF	TGCGCCAGCAGCCCGACTGGGGATGAGCAGTTCTTC
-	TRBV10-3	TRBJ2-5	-	CAISESRGETQYF	TGTGCCATCAGTGAGTCGAGAGGGGAGACCCAGTACTTC
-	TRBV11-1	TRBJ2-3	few	CASSPTRRDTQYF	TGTGCCAGCAGCCCGACCCGCAGGGATACGCAGTATTTT
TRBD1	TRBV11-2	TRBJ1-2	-	CASSFTGGVGYGYTF	TGTGCCAGCAGTTTTACAGGGGGCGTTGGCTATGGCTACACCTTC
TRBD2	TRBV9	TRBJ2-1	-	CASSVAGGDSYNEQFF	TGTGCCAGCAGCGTAGCGGGGGGAGACTCCTACAATGAGCAGTTCTTC
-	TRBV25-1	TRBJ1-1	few	CASSENTEAFF	TGTGCCAGCAGTGAGAACACTGAAGCTTTCTTT
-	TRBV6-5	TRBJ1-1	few	CASSAKNTEAFF	TGTGCCAGCAGTGCCAAAAATACTGAAGCTTTCTTT
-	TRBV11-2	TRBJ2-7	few	CASSLDPGHEQYF	TGTGCCAGCAGCTTAGACCCGGGGCACGAGCAGTACTTC
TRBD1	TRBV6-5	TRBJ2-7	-	CATTTGFTGEQYF	TGTGCCACCACGACAGGGTTTACGGGCGAGCAGTACTTC
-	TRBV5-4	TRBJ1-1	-	CASSSGGPEDTEAFF	TGTGCCAGCAGCTCGGGGGGACCCGAGGACACTGAAGCTTTCTTT
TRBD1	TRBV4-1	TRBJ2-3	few	CASSQDGTGSDTQYF	TGCGCCAGCAGCCAAGATGGGACAGGGTCAGATACGCAGTATTTT
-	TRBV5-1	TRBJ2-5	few	CASSLTEETQYF	TGCGCCAGCAGCTTGACAGAAGAGACCCAGTACTTC
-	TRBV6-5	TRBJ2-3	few	CASSSQGWEGDTQYF	TGTGCCAGCAGTTCACAGGGGTGGGAGGGAGATACGCAGTATTTT
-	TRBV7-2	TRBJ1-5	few	CASTPQFNQPQHF	TGTGCCAGCACCCCACAGTTCAATCAGCCCCAGCATTTT
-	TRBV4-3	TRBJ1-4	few	CASSREVLWAATNEKLFF	TGCGCCAGCAGCCGAGAGGTTTTGTGGGCTGCAACTAATGAAAAACTGTTTTTT
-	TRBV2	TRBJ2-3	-	CAGGAETTDTQYF	TGTGCCGGGGGAGCGGAAACCACAGATACGCAGTATTTT
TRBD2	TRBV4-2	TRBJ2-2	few	CASREGTERGNTGELFF	TGTGCCAGCCGAGAGGGGACGGAGCGGGGGAACACCGGGGAGCTGTTTTTT
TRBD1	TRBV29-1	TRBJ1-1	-	CSVYNRDRGTEAFF	TGCAGCGTTTACAACCGGGACAGGGGAACTGAAGCTTTCTTT
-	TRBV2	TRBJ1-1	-	CASSPEMNTEAFF	TGTGCCAGCAGTCCCGAGATGAACACTGAAGCTTTCTTT
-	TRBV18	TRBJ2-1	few	CASSPRSGFDEQFF	TGTGCCAGCTCACCACGGTCGGGGTTCGATGAGCAGTTCTTC
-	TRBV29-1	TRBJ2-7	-	CSVIGGLSYEQYF	TGCAGCGTTATAGGCGGGCTGTCCTACGAGCAGTACTTC
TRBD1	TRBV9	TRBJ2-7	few	CASSARQGPSEQYF	TGTGCCAGCAGCGCCAGACAGGGTCCCAGCGAGCAGTACTTC
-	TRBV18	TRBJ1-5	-	CASSPPGQPQHF	TGTGCCAGCTCACCACCCGGTCAGCCCCAGCATTTT
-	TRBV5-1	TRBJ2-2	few	CASSPTIGAPGELFF	TGCGCCAGCAGCCCGACCATAGGTGCCCCCGGGGAGCTGTTTTTT
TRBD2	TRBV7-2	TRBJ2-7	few	CASSQRAGPSSYEQYF	TGTGCCAGCAGCCAGAGAGCGGGGCCGAGCTCCTACGAGCAGTACTTC
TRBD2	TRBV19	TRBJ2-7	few	CASSNSGSSRIYEQYF	TGTGCCAGTAGCAATAGCGGGAGCTCCCGGATCTACGAGCAGTACTTC
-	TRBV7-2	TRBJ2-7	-	CASSSRPFSATSYEQYF	TGTGCCAGCAGCTCTCGTCCGTTTAGCGCGACCTCCTACGAGCAGTACTTC
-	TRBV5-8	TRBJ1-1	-	CASYPVAGPGEAFF	TGTGCCAGCTATCCAGTAGCAGGGCCAGGTGAAGCTTTCTTT
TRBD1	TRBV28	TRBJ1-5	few	CARSSLVQGNNQPQHF	TGTGCCAGGAGTTCCCTAGTACAGGGGAACAATCAGCCCCAGCATTTT
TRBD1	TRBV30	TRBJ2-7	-	CAWRTKDRLAYEQYF	TGTGCCTGGAGGACGAAGGACAGGCTGGCCTACGAGCAGTACTTC
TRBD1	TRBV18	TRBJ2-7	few	CASSPPGQGLLEQYF	TGTGCCAGCTCACCACCAGGACAGGGGCTCCTCGAGCAGTACTTC
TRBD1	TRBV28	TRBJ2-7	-	CASSLTGTYEQYF	TGTGCCAGCAGTTTGACAGGGACCTACGAGCAGTACTTC
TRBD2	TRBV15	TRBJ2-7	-	CATSRSRGGLSYEQYF	TGTGCCACCAGCAGATCGCGGGGGGGCCTCTCCTACGAGCAGTACTTC
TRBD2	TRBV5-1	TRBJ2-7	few	CASSSTSGSYEQYF	TGCGCCAGCAGCTCGACTAGCGGCTCCTACGAGCAGTACTTC
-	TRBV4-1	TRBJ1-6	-	CASSQDRSMYNSPLHF	TGCGCCAGCAGCCAAGATCGAAGTATGTATAATTCACCCCTCCACTTT
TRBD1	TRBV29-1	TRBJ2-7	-	CSAKGQEHEQYF	TGCAGCGCTAAAGGACAGGAGCACGAGCAGTACTTC
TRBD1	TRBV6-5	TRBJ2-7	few	CASSYSLGDSYYEQYF	TGTGCCAGCAGTTACTCCTTGGGGGACAGCTACTACGAGCAGTACTTC
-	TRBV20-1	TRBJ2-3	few	CSARDQDTQYF	TGCAGTGCTAGAGATCAGGATACGCAGTATTTT
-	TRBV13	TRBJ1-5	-	CASSLGRPSNQPQHF	TGTGCCAGCAGCTTAGGCCGACCCAGCAATCAGCCCCAGCATTTT
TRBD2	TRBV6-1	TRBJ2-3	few	CASIPGGGITDTQYF	TGTGCCAGCATTCCCGGCGGGGGGATCACAGATACGCAGTATTTT
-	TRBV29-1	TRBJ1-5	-	CSVATDPYQPQHF	TGCAGCGTCGCTACCGACCCCTATCAGCCCCAGCATTTT
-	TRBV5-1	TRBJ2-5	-	CASSLVVTKETQYF	TGCGCCAGCAGCTTGGTCGTCACCAAAGAGACCCAGTACTTC
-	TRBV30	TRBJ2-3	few	CAWSVPLHTQYF	TGTGCCTGGAGTGTCCCGCTCCATACGCAGTATTTT
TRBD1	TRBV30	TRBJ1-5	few	CAWSRQGSQPQHF	TGTGCCTGGAGTCGACAGGGGAGTCAGCCCCAGCATTTT
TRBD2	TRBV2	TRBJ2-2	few	CASRGQAGGTGELFF	TGTGCCAGCAGGGGACAAGCGGGAGGCACCGGGGAGCTGTTTTTT
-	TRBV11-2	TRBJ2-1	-	CASSLSDEQFF	TGTGCCAGCAGCCTGTCCGATGAGCAGTTCTTC
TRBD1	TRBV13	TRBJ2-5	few	CASSFEQGAPETQYF	TGTGCCAGCAGCTTCGAACAGGGGGCCCCAGAGACCCAGTACTTC
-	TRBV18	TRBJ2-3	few	CASSAYTDTQYF	TGTGCCAGCTCGGCCTACACAGATACGCAGTATTTT
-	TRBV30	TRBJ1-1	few	CAGGPGPTEAFF	TGTGCCGGAGGGCCAGGCCCCACTGAAGCTTTCTTT